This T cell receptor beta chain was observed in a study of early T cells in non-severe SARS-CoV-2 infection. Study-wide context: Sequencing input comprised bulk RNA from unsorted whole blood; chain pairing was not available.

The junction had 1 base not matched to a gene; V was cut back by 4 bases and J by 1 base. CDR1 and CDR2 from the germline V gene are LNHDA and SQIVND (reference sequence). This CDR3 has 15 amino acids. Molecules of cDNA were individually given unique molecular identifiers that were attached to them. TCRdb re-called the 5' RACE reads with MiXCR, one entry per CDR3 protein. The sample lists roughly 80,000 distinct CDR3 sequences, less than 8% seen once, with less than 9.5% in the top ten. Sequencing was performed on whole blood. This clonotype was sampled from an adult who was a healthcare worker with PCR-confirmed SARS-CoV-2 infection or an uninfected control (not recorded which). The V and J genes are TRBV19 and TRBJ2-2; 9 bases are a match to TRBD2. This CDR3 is CASSTSGVNTGELFF. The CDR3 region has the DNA TGTGCCAGTAGTACTAGCGGGGTGAACACCGGGGAGCTGTTTTTT.